The clone carrying this T cell receptor beta chain has just a few counts. The source of the sample is a study of blood T cell repertoires in COVID-19. Study background: Some COVID-19 samples were acute and others convalescent; all came from the United States, Italy and Spain. From T cells, B-cell-depleted T cells, or PBMCs came the material, which was cDNA or gDNA.

How the authors handled the data: Cell counts per sample came from amplifying reference gene primers. Profiling relied on immunoSEQ multiplex PCR, and the TCRdb table lists in-frame clones only, not all of them. Clone size and the V and J calls come from that table; the DNA yielded D and trimming. The table shows under 200,000 clones, with roughly 88% occurring only once. The source is a woman aged 60-75 years with acute or convalescent COVID-19. The sample comprised peripheral blood.

Here the CDR3 DNA reads TGCGCCAGCAGCCTCCTTCGGGACAGGGGCCACGAGCAGTACTTC. Amino acid sequence: CASSLLRDRGHEQYF. The rearrangement links TRBV4-3 to TRBJ2-7, with 10 bases matching TRBD1. This CDR3 comprises 15 residues. V lost 4 bases to trimming and J lost 5 bases; unmatched junction nucleotides: 8. CDR1 and CDR2 (germline): LGHNA, YSLEER.